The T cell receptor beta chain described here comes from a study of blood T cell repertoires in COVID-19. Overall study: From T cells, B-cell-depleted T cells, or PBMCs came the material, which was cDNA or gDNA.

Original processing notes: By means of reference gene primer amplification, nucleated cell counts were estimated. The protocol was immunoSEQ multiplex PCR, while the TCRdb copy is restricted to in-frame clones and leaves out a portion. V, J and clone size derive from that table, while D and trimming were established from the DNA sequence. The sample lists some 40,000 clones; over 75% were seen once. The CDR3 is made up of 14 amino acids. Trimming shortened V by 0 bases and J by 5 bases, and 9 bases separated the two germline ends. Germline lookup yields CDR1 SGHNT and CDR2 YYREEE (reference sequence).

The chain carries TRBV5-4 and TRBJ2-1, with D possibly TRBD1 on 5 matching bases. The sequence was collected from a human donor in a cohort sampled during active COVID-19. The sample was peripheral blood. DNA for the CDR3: TGTGCCAGCAGCTTGGAACAGGAAGACAATGAGCAGTTCTTC. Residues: CASSLEQEDNEQFF.